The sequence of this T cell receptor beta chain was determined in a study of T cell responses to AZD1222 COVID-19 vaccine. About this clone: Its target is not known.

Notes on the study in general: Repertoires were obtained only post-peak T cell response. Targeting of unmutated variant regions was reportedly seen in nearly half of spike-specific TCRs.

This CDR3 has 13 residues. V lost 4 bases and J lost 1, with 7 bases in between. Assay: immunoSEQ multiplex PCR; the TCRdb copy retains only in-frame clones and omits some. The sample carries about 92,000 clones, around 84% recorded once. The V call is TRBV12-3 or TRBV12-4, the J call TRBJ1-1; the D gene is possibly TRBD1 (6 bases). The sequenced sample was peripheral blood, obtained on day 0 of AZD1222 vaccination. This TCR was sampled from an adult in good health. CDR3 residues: CASSYRANTEAFF. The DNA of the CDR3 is TGTGCCAGCAGTTACAGGGCGAACACTGAAGCTTTCTTT.